Listed below are T cell receptor beta chains from one sample, sequenced in a study of blood T cell repertoires in COVID-19. The repertoire was sequenced with immunoSEQ multiplex PCR; TCRdb's copy has only in-frame clones and lacks some. The sample includes under 200,000 clones, about 74% of them seen just once. The specimen sequenced was peripheral blood. The receptors shown here come from a woman aged 80 or older with acute or convalescent COVID-19. Each CDR3 is given with its conserved first and last residue. The order of the fields is clone size, D gene, V gene, J gene, CDR3 DNA, CDR3 protein. The D gene is left open where the match is weak. Clone size is shown for a subset of rows, as once, few, many or a class of expanded clone.

-	-	TRBV4-1	TRBJ1-1	TGCGCCAGCCACCCCCAACTAAGAGGGTCGAACACTGAAGCTTTCTTT	CASHPQLRGSNTEAFF
-	-	TRBV6-2/TRBV6-3	TRBJ1-6	TGTGCCAGCAGTTACGGCGGAAATAATTCACCCCTCCACTTT	CASSYGGNNSPLHF
once	TRBD2	TRBV30	TRBJ2-3	TGTGCCTGGAGTGGGACTAGCGGGATTGCGCAGTATTTT	CAWSGTSGIAQYF
few	-	TRBV24-1	TRBJ2-5	TGTGCCACCAGTGAGGGGACATACTCTCAAGAGACCCAGTACTTC	CATSEGTYSQETQYF
-	-	TRBV10-2	TRBJ2-2	TGCGCCAGCAGTGAAAGCGACCCCGGGGAGCTGTTTTTT	CASSESDPGELFF
-	-	TRBV12-3/TRBV12-4	TRBJ2-5	TGTGCCAGCAGTTTATCGGGGGACGAGACCCAGTACTTC	CASSLSGDETQYF
-	TRBD1	TRBV7-9	TRBJ2-7	TGTGCCAGCAGCGGGACAGGCGGCTACGAGCAGTACTTC	CASSGTGGYEQYF
-	-	TRBV24-1	TRBJ2-2	TGTGCCACCAGTGATTTCAGGGTGAACGGGGAGCTGTTTTTT	CATSDFRVNGELFF
-	TRBD2	TRBV7-3	TRBJ2-5	TGTGCCAGCAGCTTGAGACTAGCGGGCAACCAAGAGACCCAGTACTTC	CASSLRLAGNQETQYF
few	-	TRBV10-3	TRBJ2-7	TGTGCCATCAGTGAGTCCTACGGCAAACCGGGCTCCTACGAGCAGTACTTC	CAISESYGKPGSYEQYF
-	-	TRBV29-1	TRBJ1-5	TGCAGCGTGGAGGGGCAGGCCGGTCAGCCCCAGCATTTT	CSVEGQAGQPQHF
-	TRBD2	TRBV28	TRBJ2-3	TGTGCCAGCGCTGGGAGGGCCGGAACAGATACGCAGTATTTT	CASAGRAGTDTQYF
-	TRBD1	TRBV25-1	TRBJ1-1	TGTGCCAGCAGTGATTACCAGGGGGACACTGAAGCTTTCTTT	CASSDYQGDTEAFF
-	-	TRBV3-1/TRBV3-2	TRBJ2-3	TGTGCCAGCAGCCAGGGCTTCACAGATACGCAGTATTTT	CASSQGFTDTQYF
-	-	TRBV19	TRBJ2-3	TGTGCCAGTAGTATTGGGTCGGGGAGTCAGTATCCCGGGACGCAGTATTTT	CASSIGSGSQYPGTQYF
-	-	TRBV28	TRBJ2-7	TGTGCCAGCAGTTCCGCCGGTAATGCCGCGGCTGTAGAGCAGTACTTC	CASSSAGNAAAVEQYF
-	-	TRBV28	TRBJ2-7	TGTGCCACCGCGGACAGTTCGACCTACGAGCAGTACTTC	CATADSSTYEQYF
-	-	TRBV6-5	TRBJ1-5	TGTGCCAGCAGTTACTCTATGCAGCCCCAGCATTTT	CASSYSMQPQHF
-	-	TRBV9	TRBJ2-2	TGTGCCAGCAGCCCCTCCCCCTCCGTTCGAAGGGGCGGGGAGCTGTTTTTT	CASSPSPSVRRGGELFF
-	-	TRBV9	TRBJ1-2	TGTGCCAGCAGCGTAGATGGACAGACCTCCTATGGCTACACCTTC	CASSVDGQTSYGYTF
-	TRBD1	TRBV19	TRBJ1-5	TGTGCCAGTATTCAGGACAGGGCCTCCAATCAGCCCCAGCATTTT	CASIQDRASNQPQHF
-	-	TRBV11-3	TRBJ2-6	TGTGCCAGCAGCTTAGAACATACCCTCGGGGCCAACGTCCTGACTTTC	CASSLEHTLGANVLTF
-	TRBD1	TRBV3-1/TRBV3-2	TRBJ1-1	TGTGCCAGCAGCCCACGACCACTTAGGGGGCGCCTCCGTCTAGCCGGAGCTTTCTTT	CASSPRPLRGRLRLAGAFF
-	TRBD2	TRBV9	TRBJ2-7	TGTGCCAGCAGCGGTACTAGCGGGAGGTATCCTCCCTACGAGCAGTACTTC	CASSGTSGRYPPYEQYF